This entry is about one T cell receptor (beta chain). What it recognizes is unknown. Treatment given: 19 received Ad26.COV2.S at low or high dose, single or two shots; 5 received placebo; per-sample allocation not given. Collection of samples fell on day 63 after the first vaccine or placebo injection. Assay: immunoSEQ multiplex PCR; the TCRdb copy retains only in-frame clones and omits some. The table lists hundreds of thousands of clones, more than 85% of them singletons. This sample is part of a study of Ad26.COV2.S vaccination and SARS-CoV-2 variants. Notes on the study in general: Relative to placebo recipients, vaccine recipients exhibited elevated spike-specific TCR breadth.

Germline values: CDR1 SNHLY, CDR2 FYNNEI. The CDR3 runs to 15 residues. V trimming: 2 bases; J trimming: 4 bases; junction bases outside the gene matches: 6. Source: peripheral blood, taken in a trial of Ad26.COV2.S vaccine versus placebo. The sequence was collected from a person aged 18-65 years who received the Ad26.COV2.S COVID-19 vaccine or a placebo. The chain is built from TRBV2 and TRBJ1-1, with 8 bases that match TRBD1. For the CDR3, the DNA is TGTGCCAGCAGTGAACAGGACAGGGACACCACTGAAGCTTTCTTT. Translation gives CASSEQDRDTTEAFF.